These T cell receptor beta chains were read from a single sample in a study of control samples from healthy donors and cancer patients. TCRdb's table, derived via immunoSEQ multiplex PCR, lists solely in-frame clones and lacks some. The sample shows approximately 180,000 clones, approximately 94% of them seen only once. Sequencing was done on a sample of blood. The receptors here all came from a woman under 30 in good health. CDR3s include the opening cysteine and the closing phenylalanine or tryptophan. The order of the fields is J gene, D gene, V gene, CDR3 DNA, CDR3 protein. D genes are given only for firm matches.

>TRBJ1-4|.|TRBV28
TGTGCCAGCAGTCCCCTCGTGGAGACTAATGAAAAACTGTTTTTT
CASSPLVETNEKLFF
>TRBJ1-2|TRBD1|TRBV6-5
TGTGCCAGCCTGAAGAGGGAACAGGGGACAAGTGGCTACACCTTC
CASLKREQGTSGYTF
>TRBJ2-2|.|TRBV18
TGTGCCAGCTCACCACGGGATGGCGCCGGGGAGCTGTTTTTT
CASSPRDGAGELFF
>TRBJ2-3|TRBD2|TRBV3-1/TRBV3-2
TGTGCCAGCAGGAGAGCGGGAGGGACAGATACGCAGTATTTT
CASRRAGGTDTQYF
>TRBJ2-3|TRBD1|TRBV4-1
TGCGCCAGCAGCCCGCTTTTCCTCAGGGGGCTTCCCACAGATACGCAGTATTTT
CASSPLFLRGLPTDTQYF
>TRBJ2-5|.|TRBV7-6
TGTGCCAGCAGCTTAGTCCCCGCACTACAACAAGAGACCCAGTACTTC
CASSLVPALQQETQYF
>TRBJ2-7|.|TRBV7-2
TGTGCCAGCAGCTCCGGGGGGTTACAGGGCTTGCTAGAGCAGTACTTC
CASSSGGLQGLLEQYF
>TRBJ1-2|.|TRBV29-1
TGCAGCGTTGATATACAGGGACCGGCTAACTATGGCTACACCTTC
CSVDIQGPANYGYTF
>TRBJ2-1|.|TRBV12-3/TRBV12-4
TGTGCCAGCAGCCCAAATATTAGCCCTGAGCAGTTCTTC
CASSPNISPEQFF
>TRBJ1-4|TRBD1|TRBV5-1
TGCGCCAGCAGTCCACAGGGGGCGGTTCGGGAAAAACTGTTTTTT
CASSPQGAVREKLFF
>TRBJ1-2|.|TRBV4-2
TGTGCCAGCAGCCAGACCGGGACCGCCCTCCATGGCTACACCTTC
CASSQTGTALHGYTF
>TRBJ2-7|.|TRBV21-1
TGTGCCAGCAGCAAGGACTTCCGCTTC
CASSKDFRF
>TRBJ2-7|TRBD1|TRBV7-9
TGTGCCAGCAGCTCGATGGACAGGGAATACGAGCAGTACTTC
CASSSMDREYEQYF